This T cell receptor (beta chain) was retrieved from a study of regulatory T cells in long-lasting Graves disease. Noted time point: newly diagnosed GD, antithyroid drugs for less than 3 months. There was RNA extracted from PBMCs, and the TCR library was made from it. With iRepertoire HTBI primers and Arm-PCR of CDR3 regions, TCR beta libraries were built. TCRdb processed the multiplex PCR reads anew with MiXCR; each CDR3 protein has one entry. Of fewer than 650,000 distinct CDR3 sequences listed, less than 20% are singletons. This sample also belongs to another study, concerning T cells in Graves' hyperthyroidism and ophthalmopathy.

The specimen was peripheral blood mononuclear cells (PBMCs), collected at new diagnosis, from a patient treated with antithyroid drugs. The TCR comes from a woman aged 30 to 39 with Graves disease.

CDR3 amino acids: CASSKTQQTGNYGYTF. CDR3 nucleotides: TGCGCCAGCAGCAAAACTCAACAGACAGGCAACTATGGCTACACCTTC. J is TRBJ1-2 and V is TRBV5-1; D is perhaps TRBD1 (6 bases). This CDR3 is 16 amino acids long. From germline, CDR1 is SGHRS and CDR2 YFSETQ. The ends were cut back, 4 bases at V and 2 bases at J, with 18 bases in the middle.